This T cell receptor beta chain originates from a study of blood T cells in healthy people across ages (dated by TCRdb to about 2015). Background on the whole study: In model experiments, template switching captured about one uniquely barcoded TCR beta cDNA molecule for every two T cells. Using the same blood draw, the study looked at two additional independent replicas of 1 million unique cDNA reads for two donors, one aged 18 to 30 and the other aged 80 or older. The donors were divided into four age groups: young (average about 16 years), middle-aged (about 39), aged (approximately 64) and long-lived (roughly 82). Age-related changes in TCR beta repertoire diversity were measured in the study by deep sequencing normalized with unique cDNA molecular identifiers. Donors of different ages were randomly distributed across sequencing lanes to avoid experimental bias. What the research found in general, with its limitations: As age increased, observed TCR beta diversity per million T cells dropped in a roughly linear way, and a significant reduction was already evident by age 40. Since profiling was done on bulk unsorted PBMCs, naive and antigen-experienced compartments could not be conclusively compared. Compared with the aged group, the long-lived group had more naive CD4+ T cells, fewer expanded clones and increased TCR diversity, suggesting age selection. Because donor CMV infection status was unknown, age-related changes in expanded clonotypes were potentially confounded. Estimates of total diversity based on one million sequenced T cells were regarded as lower bounds and as underestimates. A strong correlation was found between observed TCR beta diversity and the percentage of naive T cells measured by flow cytometry.

Library prep was done by 5' RACE. TCRdb lists the instrument as Illumina HiSeq 2500. The second PCR ran for about 7 to 11 cycles and used a J-beta primer mix along with a sample-barcoded 5' primer. A template-switch 5' adaptor carrying 12 random nucleotides introduced a unique molecular identifier onto each TCR beta cDNA molecule. At least 2.5 million CDR3-containing paired-end reads were obtained from each sample. First-strand cDNA was synthesized from all RNA with the Mint cDNA synthesis kit, primed by a TRBC-specific oligonucleotide. All cDNA was treated with uracil-DNA glycosylase and then went through a first 18-cycle PCR with the universal primers M1SS and BC2_uni_R. In the source study's methods: For normalization, 1 million high-quality reads were randomly selected from each sample, with every read carrying a distinct molecular identifier. Reads with shared molecular identifiers were discarded instead of being binned into consensus sequences. MiTCR, set to a Q25 quality threshold and the strictest error-elimination algorithm, was used for CDR3 identification, clonotype clustering and error correction. Lower-bound total TCR beta diversity was estimated with a nonparametric unseen species model using Euler transformation. TCRdb reworked the public reads: Q25 trimming with fastp, MiXCR clone assembly, productive beta chains retained. Each CDR3 protein appears once, grouped with its most common genes and DNA. The V and J calls were determined by TCRdb, not by the authors. Present in this sample are about 1.8 million distinct CDR3 sequences, just under 50% of which were seen just once. Clones ranked in the top ten supply over 2% of the sample.

The donors were roughly 39 Caucasian individuals from Russia, aged roughly 6 to 90 years, who were systemically healthy. Each donor gave 9 to 10 milliliters of peripheral blood, collected into EDTA-treated Vacutainer tubes. PBMCs were isolated by Ficoll-Paque density-gradient centrifugation, with at least 7 million obtained per sample. Total RNA was extracted from PBMCs with Trizol reagent, with at least 5 micrograms obtained per sample. Naive CD45RAhigh/CD27high T cell percentages were measured by flow cytometry on a PBMC aliquot from every donor. Comment on this clonotype: Its cognate antigen has yet to be identified. Base qualities are not recorded, but no much larger clone differs from it by a single base.

The germline V gene provides CDR1 SNHLY and CDR2 FYNNEI. Its CDR3 holds 14 amino acids, cysteine through phenylalanine. The retained sequence is limited to the CDR3, 42 bases, with the frame set at the first base. V is trimmed back by 7 bases and J by 3 bases, and the junction contains 3 bases that no gene match accounts for. The sample taken for sequencing was blood. This TCR derives from a woman between 40 and 55 years old in good health. Recombination connected TRBV2 to TRBJ2-7, with 13 bases aligning to TRBD2. The bases read TGTGCCAGCAAGCGACTAGCGGGGGGCTACGAGCAGTACTTC. Its product reads: CASKRLAGGYEQYF. Reference TRBV2 and TRBJ2-7 proteins supply the regions before and after the CDR3; the full variable domain is: EPEVTQTPSHQVTQMGQEVILRCVPISNHLYFYWYRQILGQKVEFLVSFYNNEISEKSEIFDDQFSVERPDGSNFTLKIRSTKLEDSAMYFCASKRLAGGYEQYFGPGTRLTVT.